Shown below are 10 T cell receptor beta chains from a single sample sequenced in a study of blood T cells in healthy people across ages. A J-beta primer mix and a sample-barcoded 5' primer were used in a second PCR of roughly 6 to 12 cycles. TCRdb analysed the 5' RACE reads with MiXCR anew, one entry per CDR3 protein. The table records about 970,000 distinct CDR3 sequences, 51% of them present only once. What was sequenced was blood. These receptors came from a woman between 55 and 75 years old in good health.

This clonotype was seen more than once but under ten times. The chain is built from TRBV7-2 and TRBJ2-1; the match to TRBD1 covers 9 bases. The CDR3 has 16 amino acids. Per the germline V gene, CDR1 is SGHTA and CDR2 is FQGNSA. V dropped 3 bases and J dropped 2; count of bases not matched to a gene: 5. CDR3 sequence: CASSFRRTGAYNEQFF. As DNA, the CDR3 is TGTGCCAGCAGCTTCCGCCGGACAGGGGCCTACAATGAGCAGTTCTTC.

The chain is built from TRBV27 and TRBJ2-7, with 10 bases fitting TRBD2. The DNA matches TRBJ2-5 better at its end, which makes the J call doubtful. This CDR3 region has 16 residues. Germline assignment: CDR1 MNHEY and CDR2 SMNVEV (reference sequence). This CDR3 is CASSYLAGEGLETQYF. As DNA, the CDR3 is TGTGCCAGCAGTTATCTAGCGGGAGAGGGGCTGGAGACCCAGTACTTC.

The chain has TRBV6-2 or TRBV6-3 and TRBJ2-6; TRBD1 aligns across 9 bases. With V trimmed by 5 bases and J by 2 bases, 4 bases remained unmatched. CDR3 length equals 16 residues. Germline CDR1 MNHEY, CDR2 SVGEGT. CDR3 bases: TGTGCCAGCAGTGGACAGGGGCGAGCTGGGGCCAACGTCCTGACTTTC. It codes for CASSGQGRAGANVLTF.

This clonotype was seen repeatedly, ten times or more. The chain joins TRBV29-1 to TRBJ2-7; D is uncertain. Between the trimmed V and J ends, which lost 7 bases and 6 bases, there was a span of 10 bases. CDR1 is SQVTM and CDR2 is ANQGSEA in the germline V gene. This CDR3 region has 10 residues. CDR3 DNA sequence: TGCAGCGGTGGGGATTTCGAGCAGTACTTC. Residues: CSGGDFEQYF.

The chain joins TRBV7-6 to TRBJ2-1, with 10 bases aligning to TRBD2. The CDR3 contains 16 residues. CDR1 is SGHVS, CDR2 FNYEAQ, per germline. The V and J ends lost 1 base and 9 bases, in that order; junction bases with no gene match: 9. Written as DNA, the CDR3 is TGTGCCAGCAGCTTAGGCCCGGGACTAGCGTCGTTTGAGCAGTTCTTC. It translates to CASSLGPGLASFEQFF.

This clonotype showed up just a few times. This chain's CDR3 is CASSISSGGNEQFF. The DNA for the CDR3 is TGCGCCAGCAGCATCTCTAGCGGGGGGAATGAGCAGTTCTTC. The chain couples TRBV5-1 to TRBJ2-1, with TRBD2 matching 11 bases. CDR3 length: 14 residues. Germline V gene data show CDR1 as SGHRS and CDR2 as YFSETQ. V lost 4 bases, J lost 7 bases, and 4 bases stayed unmatched.

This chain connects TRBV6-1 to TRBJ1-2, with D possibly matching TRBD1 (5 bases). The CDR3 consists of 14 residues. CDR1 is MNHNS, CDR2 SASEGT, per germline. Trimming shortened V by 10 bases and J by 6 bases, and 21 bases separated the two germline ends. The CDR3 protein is CATGVERGSDGYTF. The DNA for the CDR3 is TGTGCCACCGGAGTCGAAAGGGGCTCAGATGGCTACACCTTC.

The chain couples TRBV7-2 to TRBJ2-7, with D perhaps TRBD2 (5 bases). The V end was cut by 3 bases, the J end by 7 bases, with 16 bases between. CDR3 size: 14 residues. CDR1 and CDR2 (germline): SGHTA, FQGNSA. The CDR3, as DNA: TGTGCCAGCAGCTTTGCGGGCTACTACAATGAGCAGTACTTC. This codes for CASSFAGYYNEQYF.

CDR3 region: CASILAPSGPRWGHEQFF. The CDR3 DNA reads TGTGCCAGCATCTTAGCCCCTAGCGGGCCCCGTTGGGGGCATGAGCAGTTCTTC. This chain uses TRBV5-5 with TRBJ2-1; 8 bases line up with TRBD2. Germline loops: CDR1 SGHKS, CDR2 YYEKEE (reference sequence). V trimming: 6 bases; J trimming: 8 bases; junction bases outside the gene matches: 22. CDR3 length: 18 amino acids.

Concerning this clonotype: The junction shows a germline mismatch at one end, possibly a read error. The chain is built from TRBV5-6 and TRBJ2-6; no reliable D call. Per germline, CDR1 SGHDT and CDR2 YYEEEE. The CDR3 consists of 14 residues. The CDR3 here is CAGSYYSGANVLTF. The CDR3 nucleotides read TGTGCCGGCAGCTATTACTCTGGGGCCAACGTCCTGACTTTC.